This paragraph covers one T cell receptor (beta chain) sequence. Its antigen is not known. This specimen comes from a study of OX40 agonist ivuxolimab in advanced cancers. The cohort excluded patients with autoimmune disease history or systemic immunosuppression. Blood samples were obtained at baseline, cycle 4 day 1, and cycle 7 day 1. Sequencing was performed with immunoSEQ multiplex PCR; in TCRdb, only in-frame clones are kept and a portion is missing. The sample consists of 65,000 to 70,000 clones, around 91% of them appearing once. General study points: Clonal expansion was seen in CD4+ and CD8+ blood T cells by week 6 at 0.1 to 3.0 mg/kg. Fewer expanded clones were found on average in CD4+ than in CD8+ T cells.

V shed 2 bases, J shed 2 bases, and the junction held 8 bases outside the gene matches. CDR3 length: 16 amino acids. The germline CDR1 and CDR2 sequences are GTSNPN and SVGIG (reference sequence). The gene calls are TRBV30 and TRBJ1-3, with TRBD1 matching 8 bases. The input for sequencing was CD4+ or CD8+ T cells sorted from blood, taken in a trial of the OX40 agonist ivuxolimab. This clonotype originated in an adult with an advanced solid tumor such as melanoma, head and neck, liver or kidney cancer. The CDR3 nucleotides read TGTGCCTGGAGTATGAGGGACAGGCTTACTGGAAACACCATATATTTT. Protein: CAWSMRDRLTGNTIYF.